Sequencing of this T cell receptor (beta chain) was carried out in a study of blood T cells in healthy people across ages. Overall study: Template-switching capture recovered about one barcoded beta molecule per two T cells.

This CDR3 is built from 14 residues. V lost 4 bases to trimming and J lost 4 bases, with 13 bases between them. Every participating donor contributed 8.5 to 10 milliliters of peripheral blood through a draw. Primed by a sample-barcoded 5' primer and a J-beta primer mix, a second PCR proceeded for about 7 to 12 cycles. From the 5' RACE reads, TCRdb called clonotypes with MiXCR, one entry per CDR3 protein. In the table there are hundreds of thousands of distinct CDR3 sequences, about 45% of which are singletons. The receptor was isolated from a man older than 75 in good health. Material for sequencing was blood. The gene calls are TRBV12-3 or TRBV12-4 and TRBJ1-1; tentative D call: TRBD1 (5 bases). Here the CDR3 reads CASSYRAGGTEAFF. The CDR3, as DNA: TGTGCCAGCAGTTACCGGGCTGGGGGCACTGAAGCTTTCTTT.